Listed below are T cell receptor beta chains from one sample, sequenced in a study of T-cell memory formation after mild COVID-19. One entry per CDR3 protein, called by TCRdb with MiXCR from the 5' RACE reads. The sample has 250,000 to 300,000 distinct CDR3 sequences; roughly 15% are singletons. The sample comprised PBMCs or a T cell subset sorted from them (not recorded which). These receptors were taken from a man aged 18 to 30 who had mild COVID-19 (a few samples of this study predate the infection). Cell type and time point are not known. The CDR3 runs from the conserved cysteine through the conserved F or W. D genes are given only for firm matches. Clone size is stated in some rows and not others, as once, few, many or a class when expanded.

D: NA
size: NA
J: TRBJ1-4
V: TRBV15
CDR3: CATSRETPGQSEKLFF
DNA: TGTGCCACCAGCAGAGAAACCCCGGGACAATCTGAAAAACTGTTTTTT

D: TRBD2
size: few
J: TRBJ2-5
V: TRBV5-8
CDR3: CASSPGTSGVSEGTQYF
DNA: TGTGCCAGCAGCCCCGGGACTAGCGGGGTCTCTGAGGGGACCCAGTACTTC

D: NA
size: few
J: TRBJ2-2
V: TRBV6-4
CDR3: CASRDPPLFGSLLNTGELFF
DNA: TGTGCCAGCAGGGATCCCCCCCTCTTCGGGAGCCTCTTGAACACCGGGGAGCTGTTTTTT

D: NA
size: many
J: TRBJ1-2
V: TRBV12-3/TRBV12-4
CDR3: CASSLDTDYGYTF
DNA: TGTGCCAGCAGTCTGGACACGGACTATGGCTACACCTTC

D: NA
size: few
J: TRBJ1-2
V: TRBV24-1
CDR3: CATSDFYYGYTF
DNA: TGTGCCACCAGTGATTTTTACTATGGCTACACCTTC

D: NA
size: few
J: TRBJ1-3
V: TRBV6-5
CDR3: CASSYSAASGNTIYF
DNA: TGTGCCAGCAGTTACTCGGCGGCTTCTGGAAACACCATATATTTT

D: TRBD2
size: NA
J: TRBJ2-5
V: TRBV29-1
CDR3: CSVFSGVGETQYF
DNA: TGCAGCGTCTTTAGCGGGGTCGGGGAGACCCAGTACTTC

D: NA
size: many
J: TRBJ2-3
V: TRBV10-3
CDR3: CAITSGSSTDTQYF
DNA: TGTGCCATCACCAGCGGATCTAGCACAGATACGCAGTATTTT

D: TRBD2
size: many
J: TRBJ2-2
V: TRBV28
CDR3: CASSLGAGAGELFF
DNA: TGTGCCAGCAGTTTAGGAGCGGGAGCCGGGGAGCTGTTTTTT

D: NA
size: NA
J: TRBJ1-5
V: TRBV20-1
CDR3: CSASRLVSNQPQHF
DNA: TGCAGTGCTAGTAGGTTAGTAAGCAATCAGCCCCAGCATTTT

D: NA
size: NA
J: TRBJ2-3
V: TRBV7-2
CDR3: CASSREGPQYF
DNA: TGTGCCAGCAGCCGAGAGGGTCCGCAGTATTTT

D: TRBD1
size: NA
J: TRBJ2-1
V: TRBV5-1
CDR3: CASSWEGGEVEQFF
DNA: TGCGCCAGCAGCTGGGAAGGGGGCGAGGTTGAGCAGTTCTTC

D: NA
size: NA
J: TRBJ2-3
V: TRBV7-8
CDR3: CASSPPSEAYTDTQYF
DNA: TGTGCCAGCAGCCCACCTTCGGAGGCATACACAGATACGCAGTATTTT

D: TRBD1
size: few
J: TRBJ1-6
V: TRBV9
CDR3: CASSEVRDRLSNSPLHF
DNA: TGTGCCAGCAGCGAAGTCCGGGACAGGCTATCTAATTCACCCCTCCACTTT

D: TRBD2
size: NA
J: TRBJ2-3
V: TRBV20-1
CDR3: CSAPIAGGTTDTQYF
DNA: TGCAGTGCTCCCATAGCGGGGGGGACCACAGATACGCAGTATTTT

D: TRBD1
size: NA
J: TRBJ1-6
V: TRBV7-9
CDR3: CASSPGRGQYSPLHF
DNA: TGTGCCAGCAGTCCCGGAAGGGGGCAGTATTCACCCCTCCACTTT

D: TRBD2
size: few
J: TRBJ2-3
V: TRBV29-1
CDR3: CSVGDYSIRADTQYF
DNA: TGCAGCGTTGGGGACTACTCCATCAGGGCGGATACGCAGTATTTT

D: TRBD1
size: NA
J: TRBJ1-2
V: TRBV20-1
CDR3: CSANDRGRGGVDGYTF
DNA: TGCAGTGCGAATGACAGGGGGCGCGGAGGGGTTGATGGCTACACCTTC

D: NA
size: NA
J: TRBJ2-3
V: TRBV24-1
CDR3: CATSETGLTSDTQYF
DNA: TGTGCCACCAGTGAAACAGGGTTGACCTCAGATACGCAGTATTTT

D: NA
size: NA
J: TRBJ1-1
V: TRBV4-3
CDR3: CASSQEPGFMNTEAFF
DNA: TGCGCCAGCAGCCAGGAACCGGGATTTATGAACACTGAAGCTTTCTTT

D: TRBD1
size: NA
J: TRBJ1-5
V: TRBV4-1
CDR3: CASSQGGQRMRNQPQHF
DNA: TGCGCCAGCAGCCAAGGGGGACAGCGAATGCGCAATCAGCCCCAGCATTTT

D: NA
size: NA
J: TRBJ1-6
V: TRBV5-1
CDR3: CASSLATGNSPLHF
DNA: TGCGCCAGCAGCTTGGCTACGGGGAATTCACCCCTCCACTTT

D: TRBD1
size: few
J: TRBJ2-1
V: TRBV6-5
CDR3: CASSYSWTGDNEQLF
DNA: TGTGCCAGCAGTTACTCGTGGACAGGGGATAATGAGCAGTTATTC

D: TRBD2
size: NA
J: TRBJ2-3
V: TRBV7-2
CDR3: CASVRLAGEITDTQYF
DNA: TGTGCCAGCGTACGACTAGCGGGGGAGATTACAGATACGCAGTATTTT

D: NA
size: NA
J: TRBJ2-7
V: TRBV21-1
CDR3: CASTPGREQYF
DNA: TGTGCCAGCACCCCGGGCCGCGAGCAGTACTTC

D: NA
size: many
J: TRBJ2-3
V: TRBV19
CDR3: CASSIRPLDTQYF
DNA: TGTGCCAGTAGTATAAGGCCGCTAGATACGCAGTATTTT

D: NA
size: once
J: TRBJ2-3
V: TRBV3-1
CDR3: CASSQGQPDTQYF
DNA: TGTGCCAGCAGCCAAGGGCAGCCAGATACGCAGTATTTT